Shown below are 29 T cell receptor beta chains from a single sample sequenced in a study of blood T cells in healthy people across ages. Combining a sample-barcoded 5' primer with a J-beta primer mix, a second PCR ran for about 7 to 12 cycles. Via MiXCR, TCRdb re-called the 5' RACE reads, giving one row per CDR3 protein. The table has approximately 1,000,000 distinct CDR3 sequences, 35% to 40% seen once. Sequencing was carried out using blood. These receptors came from a man aged 18 to 35 in good health.

The rearrangement links TRBV9 to TRBJ2-3; a possible D gene is TRBD1 (5 bases). Trimming removed 1 base from V and 2 bases from J, with 11 bases in between. This CDR3 spans 15 amino acids. Germline lookup yields CDR1 SGDLS and CDR2 YYNGEE. The CDR3 DNA is TGTGCCAGCAGCGTACAAGGGGCGATCACAGATACGCAGTATTTT. It is translated as CASSVQGAITDTQYF.

The chain carries TRBV11-3 and TRBJ1-1; D gene ambiguous. Trimming removed 4 bases from V and 4 bases from J, with 16 bases in between. Per the germline V gene, CDR1 is SGHNT and CDR2 is YENEEA. This CDR3 is 15 amino acids long. The CDR3 DNA is TGTGCCAGCAGCTCCGGAGCCGCCGGCGGCACTGAAGCTTTCTTT. This sequence encodes CASSSGAAGGTEAFF.

The gene calls are TRBV7-9 and TRBJ1-3, with D possibly TRBD1 on 6 matching bases. Germline V gene data show CDR1 as SEHNR and CDR2 as FQNEAQ (reference sequence). V lost 7 bases and J lost 2, with 12 bases in between. The CDR3 is 14 amino acids. The CDR3 sequence: CASINTGTGNTIYF. The CDR3 DNA is TGTGCCAGCATCAATACAGGGACTGGAAACACCATATATTTT.

For this clonotype: A read error may explain this, as a much larger clone is one base away. CDR3 amino acids: CSAIDANSNEQYF. The CDR3 DNA is TGCAGCGCTATTGATGCCAACTCCAACGAGCAGTACTTC. The chain is built from TRBV29-1 and TRBJ2-7; D not resolved. This CDR3 is built from 13 residues. The V gene's germline CDR1 is SQVTM and CDR2 ANQGSEA.

This chain joins TRBV4-1 and TRBJ1-1, with D perhaps matching TRBD1 (5 bases). The CDR3 is 14 amino acids. Trimming removed 4 bases from V and 4 bases from J, with 13 bases in between. Germline CDR1 reads MGHRA; CDR2 reads YSYEKL. The CDR3 here is CASSRTERGTEAFF. DNA for the CDR3: TGCGCCAGCAGCCGGACGGAAAGGGGCACTGAAGCTTTCTTT.

The chain's CDR3 is CASSSPGTSGVDTQYF. CDR3 coding DNA: TGTGCCAGCAGCTCGCCCGGGACTAGCGGTGTAGATACGCAGTATTTT. The chain combines TRBV6-6 with TRBJ2-3; TRBD2 matches at 11 bases. CDR1 is MNHNY and CDR2 is SVGAGI in the germline V gene (reference sequence). The CDR3 is made up of 16 amino acids. Germline trimming cut 6 bases from V and 5 bases from J; bases unmatched to any gene: 10.

This clonotype was seen more than once but under ten times. V and J are TRBV12-3 or TRBV12-4 and TRBJ1-6; TRBD1 aligns across 10 bases. There are 15 residues in the CDR3. J lost 6 bases, V lost 5 bases, and 4 bases had no gene match. The CDR3 here is CASSSRDRGNSPLHF. The CDR3 DNA reads as TGTGCCAGCAGTAGCCGGGACAGGGGTAATTCACCCCTCCACTTT.

The chain joins TRBV5-1 to TRBJ1-1; D unresolved. The CDR3 is 14 amino acids. Germline CDR1 and CDR2: SGHRS and YFSETQ. The V gene lost 3 bases and the J gene lost 1 base, with 10 bases spanning the gap. The CDR3 spells CASSWAKTNTEAFF. Here the CDR3 DNA reads TGCGCCAGCAGCTGGGCCAAAACGAACACTGAAGCTTTCTTT.

The gene calls are TRBV27 and TRBJ2-7, with D unclear. Germline V gives CDR1 MNHEY, CDR2 SMNVEV (reference sequence). V was cut by 0 bases and J by 4 bases, with 7 bases left in between. CDR3 length: 13 residues. CDR3 residues: CASSLSDGYEQYF. The CDR3 DNA is TGTGCCAGCAGTTTATCAGACGGGTACGAGCAGTACTTC.

This clonotype was observed a handful of times. V is TRBV19 and J is TRBJ1-5, with D tentatively TRBD1 (5 bases). Germline V gene data show CDR1 as LNHDA and CDR2 as SQIVND (reference sequence). V was shortened by 8 bases and J by 5 bases, with 16 bases between the two germline ends. This CDR3 has 14 residues. The CDR3 loop reads CASAPRGRHQPQHF. CDR3 in DNA: TGTGCCAGTGCCCCCCGGGGCAGACATCAGCCCCAGCATTTT. Variable domain in full (rest from reference TRBV19 and TRBJ1-5): DGGITQSPKYLFRKEGQNVTLSCEQNLNHDAMYWYRQDPGQGLRLIYYSQIVNDFQKGDIAEGYSVSREKKESFPLTVTSAQKNPTAFYLCASAPRGRHQPQHFGDGTRLSIL.

This clonotype was seen repeatedly, ten times or more. The rearrangement links TRBV4-1 to TRBJ1-2; weak D call: TRBD1 (5 bases). The V gene's germline CDR1 is MGHRA and CDR2 YSYEKL. The CDR3 sequence is 16 residues long. Deletions cut 3 bases from V and 4 bases from J, with 18 bases between. CDR3: CASSQVGGIDIYGYTF. In DNA form, the CDR3 reads TGCGCCAGCAGCCAGGTTGGGGGGATCGACATCTATGGCTACACCTTC.

This clonotype turned up a few times. The germline gene is not matched at one end of the junction; a read error may be the cause. This chain joins TRBV10-3 and TRBJ1-2, with TRBD1 matching 7 bases. This CDR3 is built from 14 residues. Germline-derived CDR1 and CDR2 are ENHRY and SYGVKD. The CDR3 spells CASVMAGGYYGYTF. CDR3 DNA sequence: TGTGCCTCCGTTATGGCAGGGGGATACTATGGGTACACCTTC.

With regard to this clonotype: The junction does not match germline at one end; this may be a read error. The chain employs TRBV20-1 and TRBJ1-2; the D is unclear. CDR1 DFQATT and CDR2 SNEGSKA come from the germline V gene (reference sequence). The CDR3 is 15 residues long. DNA for the CDR3: TGCAGTGCTAGGAGCGGCCTTAAGTCCTACTATGGCCACACCTTC. Translated, it gives CSARSGLKSYYGHTF.

As regards this clonotype: A much bigger clone sits one base away, suggesting this may be a read error. The chain employs TRBV6-2 or TRBV6-3 and TRBJ2-4; no reliable D call. The J call could be wrong; TRBJ2-5 is a better fit for the DNA end. There are 17 residues in the CDR3. CDR1 and CDR2 (germline): MNHEY, SVGEGT. The chain's CDR3 is CASSERWTHNEQETQYF. CDR3 in DNA: TGTGCCAGCAGCGAGAGGTGGACCCACAACGAACAAGAGACCCAGTACTTC.

The DNA for the CDR3 is TGTGCCAGCAGACGGGGACAAGCTACCGGGGAGCTGTTTTTT. This encodes CASRRGQATGELFF. This chain connects TRBV28 to TRBJ2-2; weak D call: TRBD1 (6 bases). The CDR3 consists of 14 residues. Between the trimmed V and J ends, which lost 6 bases and 5 bases, there was a span of 13 bases. Germline V CDR1 and CDR2: MDHEN, SYDVKM.

In DNA form, the CDR3 reads TGTGCCAGCAGTGAACTACGGACCAATGAGCAGTTCTTC. This sequence encodes CASSELRTNEQFF. V gene TRBV6-1 combines with J gene TRBJ2-1; D is unresolved. Germline CDR1 is MNHNS and CDR2 is SASEGT. This CDR3 spans 13 amino acids. Trimming took off 2 bases at V and 6 bases at J, with 8 bases between the two ends.

This clonotype was seen more than once but under ten times. J is TRBJ2-5 and V is TRBV20-1; TRBD2 might be the D (6 bases). The tail of the sequence fits TRBJ2-7 better, so the J call may be wrong. This CDR3 region has 13 residues. CDR1 is DFQATT and CDR2 is SNEGSKA in the germline V gene (reference sequence). The CDR3 protein is CSARRAGSYEQYF. The CDR3 DNA follows: TGCAGTGCTAGACGGGCGGGGTCCTACGAGCAGTACTTC.

V and J are TRBV28 and TRBJ2-5, with TRBD1 identical over 11 bases. From germline, CDR1 is MDHEN and CDR2 SYDVKM. The CDR3 spans 18 residues. After removal of 7 bases from V and 2 bases from J, the junction contained 15 bases not matched to a gene. Written as DNA, the CDR3 is TGTGCCAGCACCACTATTTTGGACAGGGGGCAAAATCAAGAGACCCAGTACTTC. Residues: CASTTILDRGQNQETQYF. Drawing the rest from reference TRBV28 and TRBJ2-5, the complete variable domain is DVKVTQSSRYLVKRTGEKVFLECVQDMDHENMFWYRQDPGLGLRLIYFSYDVKMKEKGDIPEGYSVSREKKERFSLILESASTNQTSMYLCASTTILDRGQNQETQYFGPGTRLLVL.

V gene TRBV4-3 combines with J gene TRBJ2-7; D is perhaps TRBD1 (5 bases). With 1 base removed from V and 2 bases from J, the gap between germline ends came to 15 bases. In germline, CDR1 is LGHNA, CDR2 YSLEER. The CDR3 covers 16 residues. CDR3 loop: CASSQGPAGSTYEQYF. CDR3 nucleotide sequence: TGCGCCAGCAGCCAAGGGCCCGCAGGGTCCACCTACGAGCAGTACTTC.

This clonotype was observed many times. The chain has TRBV20-1 and TRBJ1-2; D gene uncertain. The CDR3 runs to 13 residues. Trimming cost V 3 bases and J 5 bases, with 13 bases left between them. Germline V CDR1 and CDR2: DFQATT, SNEGSKA (reference sequence). The CDR3 sequence is CSASRAAGYGYTF. CDR3 sequence (DNA): TGCAGTGCTAGTCGGGCAGCCGGATATGGCTACACCTTC.

This clonotype has at least ten counts. V usage is TRBV7-9 and J usage is TRBJ2-1, with a possible D match to TRBD2 (6 bases). From germline, CDR1 is SEHNR and CDR2 FQNEAQ (reference sequence). V shed 4 bases and J shed 0 bases, with 10 bases lying between them. The CDR3 runs 15 residues. CDR3 sequence (DNA): TGTGCCAGCAGCTCATTGCGGGGCTCCTACAATGAGCAGTTCTTC. Translation: CASSSLRGSYNEQFF.

This clonotype appeared a few times. This chain links TRBV20-1 with TRBJ1-4; D gene unclear. The CDR3 runs to 13 residues. Germline values: CDR1 DFQATT, CDR2 SNEGSKA (reference sequence). Trimming cost V 2 bases and J 4 bases, with 8 bases left between them. The CDR3 DNA reads TGCAGTGCTAGACCAGGCGATAATGAAAAACTGTTTTTT. It encodes CSARPGDNEKLFF.

This clonotype was observed a few times. The rearrangement uses TRBV29-1 and TRBJ1-4, with a possible D match to TRBD1 (5 bases). Germline CDR1 is SQVTM and CDR2 is ANQGSEA. The CDR3 length is 13 residues. In nucleotides, the CDR3 is TGCAGTGCCTTCGGGACTTTTAATGAAAAACTGTTTTTT. Encoded protein: CSAFGTFNEKLFF.

This clonotype has only one observation. One junction end disagrees with the germline gene, perhaps due to a read error. The chain is built from TRBV11-2 and TRBJ2-3; D is undetermined. This CDR3 spans 13 amino acids. Germline V lookup: CDR1 SGHAT, CDR2 FQNNGV. This CDR3 reads CASSVDHEDTQYF. CDR3 DNA: TGTGCCAGCAGCGTAGATCACGAGGATACGCAGTATTTT.

The J gene is TRBJ2-1, the V gene TRBV5-4; no firm D call. Germline V gene sequence: CDR1 SGHNT, CDR2 YYREEE (reference sequence). The CDR3 covers 15 residues. Trimming shortened V by 6 bases and J by 0 bases, and 13 bases separated the two germline ends. CDR3 in DNA: TGTGCCAGCACCCCGGACGCAAGCTCCTACAATGAGCAGTTCTTC. The encoded protein is CASTPDASSYNEQFF. Full variable domain (remainder filled in from reference TRBV5-4 and TRBJ2-1): ETGVTQSPTHLIKTRGQQVTLRCSSQSGHNTVSWYQQALGQGPQFIFQYYREEENGRGNFPPRFSGLQFPNYSSELNVNALELDDSALYLCASTPDASSYNEQFFGPGTRLTVL.

This clonotype has a count of ten or more. The genes are TRBV29-1 and TRBJ1-5, with D possibly TRBD1 on 6 matching bases. V was cut by 0 bases and J by 4 bases, with 10 bases left in between. This CDR3 has 14 residues. The V gene's germline CDR1 is SQVTM and CDR2 ANQGSEA. CDR3 loop: CSVEESGQNQPQHF. The DNA for the CDR3 is TGCAGCGTTGAAGAAAGTGGACAGAATCAGCCCCAGCATTTT.

This rearrangement joins TRBV6-5 to TRBJ1-2; D unresolved. Trimming removed 9 bases from V and 3 bases from J, with 14 bases in between. Germline V gene data show CDR1 as MNHEY and CDR2 as SVGAGI. This CDR3 region has 13 residues. The CDR3 here is CASKKTWDYGYTF. CDR3 DNA: TGTGCCAGTAAAAAGACTTGGGACTATGGCTACACCTTC.

This clonotype was picked up a small number of times. CDR3 nucleotides: TGCAGTGCTAGAGAACCGGGACAGCAAAATTCACCCCTCCACTTT. As protein: CSAREPGQQNSPLHF. The chain recombines TRBV20-1 with TRBJ1-6; 7 nucleotides agree with TRBD1. J gave up 7 bases and V 0 bases, and 6 bases lay outside the gene matches. This CDR3 contains 15 residues. The germline V gene has CDR1 DFQATT and CDR2 SNEGSKA (reference sequence).

Turning to this clonotype: A junction end diverges from the germline sequence, so it may reflect a read error. The chain employs TRBV5-1 and TRBJ1-1; unclear D gene. Per the germline V gene, CDR1 is SGHRS and CDR2 is YFSETQ. This CDR3 is 15 amino acids long. Here the CDR3 DNA reads TGCGCCAGTAGCTTGTCCGACAAGCTCATTTCGGGGGCTTTCTTT. This translates into CASSLSDKLISGAFF.